This T cell receptor (beta chain) is drawn from a study of Graves' ophthalmopathy and Graves' hyperthyroidism. Amplification of the TCR beta CDR3 regions used RNA transcripts (as template). An initial RT-PCR round employing HTBI primers preceded a second-round multiplex PCR. One entry per CDR3 protein, called by TCRdb with MiXCR from the multiplex PCR reads. The table has roughly 220,000 distinct CDR3 sequences, roughly 50% seen once; the top ten hold around 43%. Germline CDR1 and CDR2: SGHTA and FQGTGA. CDR3 size: 13 residues. The V gene lost 2 bases and the J gene lost 4 bases, with 5 bases spanning the gap. Certain patients were not enrolled. These were patients with other autoimmune diseases, uncontrolled infections, pregnancy or lactation. Patients were diagnosed from clinical symptoms, serum thyroxine, TRAb, thyroid ultrasound and orbital computed tomography.

Material for sequencing was peripheral blood. The chain uses TRBV7-3 and TRBJ2-2; D is ambiguous. The receptor comes from an adult man with Graves' ophthalmopathy. The chain's CDR3 is CASSLYLTGELFF. The CDR3 nucleotides are TGTGCCAGCAGCTTATATCTCACCGGGGAGCTGTTTTTT.